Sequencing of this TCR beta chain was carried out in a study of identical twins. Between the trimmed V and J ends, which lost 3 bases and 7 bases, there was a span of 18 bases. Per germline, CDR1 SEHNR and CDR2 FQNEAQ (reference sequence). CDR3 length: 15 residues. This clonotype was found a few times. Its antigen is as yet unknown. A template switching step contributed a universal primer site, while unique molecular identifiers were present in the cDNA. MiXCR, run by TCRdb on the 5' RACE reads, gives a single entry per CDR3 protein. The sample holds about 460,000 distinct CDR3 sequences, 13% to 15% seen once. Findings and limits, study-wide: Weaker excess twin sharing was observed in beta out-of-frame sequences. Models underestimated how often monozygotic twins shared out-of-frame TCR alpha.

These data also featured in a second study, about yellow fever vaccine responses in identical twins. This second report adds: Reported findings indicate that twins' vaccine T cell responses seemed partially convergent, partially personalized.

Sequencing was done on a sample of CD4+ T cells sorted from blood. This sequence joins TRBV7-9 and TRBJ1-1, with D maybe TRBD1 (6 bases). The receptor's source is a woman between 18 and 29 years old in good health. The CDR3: CASSFDGGRSLEAFF. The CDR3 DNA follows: TGTGCCAGCAGCTTTGATGGGGGGCGCTCACTTGAAGCTTTCTTT.